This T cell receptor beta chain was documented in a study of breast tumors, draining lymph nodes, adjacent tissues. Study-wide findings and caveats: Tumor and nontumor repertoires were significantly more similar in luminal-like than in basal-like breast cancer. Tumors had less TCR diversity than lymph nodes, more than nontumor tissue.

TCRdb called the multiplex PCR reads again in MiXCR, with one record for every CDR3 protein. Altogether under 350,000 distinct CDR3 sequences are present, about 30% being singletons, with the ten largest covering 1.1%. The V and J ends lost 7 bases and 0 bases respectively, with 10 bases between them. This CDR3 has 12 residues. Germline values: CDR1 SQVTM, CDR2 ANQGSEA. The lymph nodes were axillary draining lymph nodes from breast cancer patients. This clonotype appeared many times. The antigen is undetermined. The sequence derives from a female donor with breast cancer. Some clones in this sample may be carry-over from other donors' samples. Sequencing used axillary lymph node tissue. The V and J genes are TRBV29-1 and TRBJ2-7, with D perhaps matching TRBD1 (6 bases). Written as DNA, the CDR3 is TGCAGCGCCACAGGGTACTCCTACGAGCAGTACTTC. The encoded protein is CSATGYSYEQYF.